These 3 T cell receptor beta chains originate from one sample sequenced in a study of blood T cells in healthy people across ages. A sample-barcoded 5' primer and a J-beta primer mix were used in a second PCR of about 7 to 12 cycles. TCRdb fed the 5' RACE reads into MiXCR, producing one record per CDR3 protein. The repertoire includes about 1,500,000 distinct CDR3 sequences, approximately 40% of them detected once, and approximately 7.9% sits in the top ten. The material sequenced was blood. These receptors all stem from a woman in her late teens or twenties in good health.

The gene calls are TRBV3-1 and TRBJ1-6; the D is unclear. CDR3 length: 13 amino acids. In germline, CDR1 is LGHDT, CDR2 YNNKEL (reference sequence). V lost 4 bases, J lost 8 bases, and 9 bases lay in between. The CDR3 nucleotides read TGTGCCAGCAGCCCGGACGGATATTCACCCCTCCACTTT. This codes for CASSPDGYSPLHF.

The V and J genes are TRBV20-1 and TRBJ1-6; D gene uncertain. Germline loops: CDR1 DFQATT, CDR2 SNEGSKA (reference sequence). V dropped 6 bases and J dropped 10 bases, with 19 bases sitting between them. The CDR3 extends over 14 amino acids. CDR3 amino acids: CSAVGGAAGSPLHF. The CDR3 DNA is TGCAGTGCAGTCGGCGGAGCCGCAGGCTCACCCCTCCACTTT.

This clonotype has just a few counts. V gene TRBV6-1 combines with J gene TRBJ2-7; D gene ambiguous. CDR1 MNHNS and CDR2 SASEGT come from the germline V gene. This CDR3 is 13 amino acids long. Trimming cost V 4 bases and J 3 bases, with 10 bases left between them. The CDR3 spells CASSAVTLYEQYF. The CDR3 coding sequence is TGTGCCAGCAGTGCCGTTACTCTCTACGAGCAGTACTTC.